These 30 T cell receptor beta chains originate from one sample sequenced in a study of OX40 agonist ivuxolimab in advanced cancers. Profiling relied on immunoSEQ multiplex PCR, and the TCRdb table lists in-frame clones only, not all of them. This table holds 30,000 to 40,000 clones, 84% found once. The source was CD4+ or CD8+ T cells sorted from blood, collected in a trial of the OX40 agonist ivuxolimab. The receptor set was obtained from an adult with an advanced solid tumor such as melanoma, head and neck, liver or kidney cancer.

The gene calls are TRBV6-1 and TRBJ2-7; 10 bases align to TRBD1. Germline CDR1 and CDR2: MNHNS and SASEGT. The CDR3 extends over 13 amino acids. Trimming cost V 8 bases and J 2 bases; bases outside gene matches: 3. The CDR3 DNA sequence: TGTGCCAGCCCGGGGACAGGGGCCTACGAGCAGTACTTC. Translated, it gives CASPGTGAYEQYF.

V usage is TRBV18 and J usage is TRBJ2-3; D is uncertain. The CDR3 covers 19 residues. V dropped 3 bases and J dropped 3 bases, with 25 bases sitting between them. Germline values: CDR1 KGHSH, CDR2 LQKENI. The CDR3 sequence is CASSPLTAPHYQRTDTQYF. The CDR3 coding sequence is TGTGCCAGCTCACCCCTGACTGCTCCCCACTACCAACGTACAGATACGCAGTATTTT.

The V gene is TRBV27, the J gene TRBJ2-7, with 7 bases fitting TRBD1. CDR3 size: 14 residues. Per the germline V gene, CDR1 is MNHEY and CDR2 is SMNVEV (reference sequence). V dropped 6 bases and J dropped 3; count of bases not matched to a gene: 8. The CDR3 loop reads CASSETGKVYEQYF. The CDR3 nucleotides are TGTGCCAGCAGCGAGACAGGGAAAGTCTACGAGCAGTACTTC.

The CDR3 loop is CASTYSGSSYEQYF. DNA for the CDR3: TGTGCCAGCACTTATAGCGGGAGCTCCTACGAGCAGTACTTC. J is TRBJ2-7 and V is TRBV5-6; 9 bases are a match to TRBD2. Germline V gene sequence: CDR1 SGHDT, CDR2 YYEEEE. V shed 6 bases, J shed 0 bases, and the junction held 4 bases outside the gene matches. The CDR3 has 14 amino acids.

The rearrangement uses TRBV7-9 and TRBJ2-1; 12 bases match TRBD2. Per germline, CDR1 SEHNR and CDR2 FQNEAQ (reference sequence). CDR3 length: 15 amino acids. The ends lost 7 bases at V and 10 bases at J; junction bases unmatched: 11. CDR3 loop: CASTKLAGGTGEQFF. CDR3 in DNA: TGTGCCAGCACCAAACTAGCGGGGGGTACGGGGGAGCAGTTCTTC.

The CDR3 loop reads CASNPGLGAHHSSYNEQFF. The DNA of the CDR3 is TGTGCCAGCAACCCGGGACTCGGTGCCCACCATTCTTCCTACAATGAGCAGTTCTTC. This rearrangement joins TRBV21-1 to TRBJ2-1; TRBD2 is the table's D call, not checked against the DNA. TRBV21-1 is tagged as a pseudogene. This CDR3 spans 19 amino acids.

The rearrangement uses TRBV7-8 and TRBJ2-3, with a tentative D call TRBD1 (6 bases). CDR1 and CDR2 from the germline V gene are SGHVS and FQNEAQ. Trimming took off 4 bases at V and 6 bases at J, with 11 bases between the two ends. The CDR3 has 13 residues. CDR3 nucleotides: TGTGCCAGCAGCTCGGGACAATCGGATACGCAGTATTTT. Its translation: CASSSGQSDTQYF.

This clone showed up just once. V is TRBV28 and J is TRBJ1-5; no firm D call. Per germline, CDR1 MDHEN and CDR2 SYDVKM. The CDR3 runs 17 residues. V shed 2 bases and J shed 1 base, with 15 bases lying between them. The CDR3: CASSLIGLGESNQPQHF. CDR3 sequence (DNA): TGTGCCAGCAGTTTAATAGGTTTGGGCGAGAGCAATCAGCCCCAGCATTTT.

The chain is built from TRBV4-1 and TRBJ1-2, with 8 bases lining up with TRBD1. J was trimmed by 4 bases and V by 0 bases; bases with no gene match: 7. Germline lookup yields CDR1 MGHRA and CDR2 YSYEKL. This CDR3 has 16 amino acids. This CDR3 reads CASSQESTGQGYGYTF. CDR3 DNA: TGCGCCAGCAGCCAAGAATCGACCGGACAGGGCTATGGCTACACCTTC.

This chain connects TRBV2 to TRBJ1-1; D unclear. V was clipped by 8 bases and J by 7 bases, with 14 bases between them. The CDR3 loop spans 12 amino acids. Germline loops: CDR1 SNHLY, CDR2 FYNNEI. The CDR3 loop reads CASESPGSEAFF. The CDR3, as DNA: TGTGCCAGCGAGTCCCCCGGTAGTGAAGCTTTCTTT.

The chain recombines TRBV27 with TRBJ1-1, with D unresolved. The CDR3 length is 11 residues. Germline V gives CDR1 MNHEY, CDR2 SMNVEV (reference sequence). Trimming took 6 bases from V and 7 from J, leaving 9 bases between them. This CDR3 is CASRRGGEAFF. The CDR3 DNA reads TGTGCCAGCAGGCGGGGTGGTGAAGCTTTCTTT.

The V and J genes are TRBV4-3 and TRBJ1-4, with 9 bases aligning to TRBD1. The CDR3 is 15 amino acids. With V trimmed by 1 base and J by 4 bases, 1 base remained unmatched. CDR1 and CDR2 from the germline V gene are LGHNA and YSLEER. CDR3 residues: CASSQGTGVNEKLFF. As DNA, the CDR3 is TGCGCCAGCAGCCAAGGGACAGGGGTTAATGAAAAACTGTTTTTT.

The rearrangement links TRBV19 to TRBJ2-3; 7 nucleotides agree with TRBD1. Germline assignment: CDR1 LNHDA and CDR2 SQIVND (reference sequence). The CDR3 is 12 amino acids. With 3 bases clipped from V and 12 bases from J, the junction kept 6 bases outside the gene matches. In nucleotides, the CDR3 is TGTGCCAGTAGTATCTCCGGGACAGATCAGTATTTT. Translating gives CASSISGTDQYF.

V gene TRBV7-8 combines with J gene TRBJ2-2; TRBD1 is a possible D gene (5 bases). The germline V gene encodes CDR1 SGHVS and CDR2 FQNEAQ. This CDR3 is 15 amino acids long. V lost 3 bases and J lost 1, with 9 bases in between. The CDR3 DNA is TGTGCCAGCAGCTTGTGGGGCAGGAACACCGGGGAGCTGTTTTTT. Its translation: CASSLWGRNTGELFF.

This chain joins TRBV19 and TRBJ2-7; a possible D gene is TRBD1 (6 bases). Trimming took 4 bases from V and 2 from J, leaving 15 bases between them. Germline CDR1 reads LNHDA; CDR2 reads SQIVND (reference sequence). CDR3 length: 15 residues. The chain's CDR3 is CASSKGTPRTYEQYF. CDR3 DNA: TGTGCCAGTAGTAAGGGGACACCCCGTACCTACGAGCAGTACTTC.

The chain links TRBV5-8 to TRBJ2-7; TRBD2 is a possible D gene (6 bases). V lost 0 bases to trimming and J lost 4 bases, with 20 bases between them. Germline assignment: CDR1 SGHTS and CDR2 YDEGEE. This CDR3 is built from 17 residues. This chain's CDR3 is CASSLEEALGRGYEQYF. DNA of the CDR3: TGTGCCAGCAGCTTGGAGGAGGCCCTCGGGAGAGGTTACGAGCAGTACTTC.

This clone was found once. The sample contains more than one DNA sequence encoding this CDR3. CDR3 sequence (DNA): TGTGCCAGCAGCCCCCGACCCAGGATGAACACTGAAGCTTTCTTT. Protein product: CASSPRPRMNTEAFF. The rearrangement joins TRBV5-6 to TRBJ1-1; no definite D call. V lost 4 bases to trimming and J lost 0 bases, with 13 bases between them. In germline, CDR1 is SGHDT, CDR2 YYEEEE. This CDR3 region has 15 residues. The full variable domain, its missing parts supplied by reference TRBV5-6 and TRBJ1-1, is DAGVTQSPTHLIKTRGQQVTLRCSPKSGHDTVSWYQQALGQGPQFIFQYYEEEERQRGNFPDRFSGHQFPNYSSELNVNALLLGDSALYLCASSPRPRMNTEAFFGQGTRLTVV.

The gene calls are TRBV15 and TRBJ2-1; 7 bases agree with TRBD2. Looked up from germline, CDR1 is LNHNV and CDR2 is YYDKDF (reference sequence). The junction had 12 bases not matched to a gene; V was cut back by 2 bases and J by 8 bases. This CDR3 has 16 residues. The DNA for the CDR3 is TGTGCCACCAGCAGAACAGGTCTTTTAGGGAGGGATGAGCAGTTCTTC. The encoded protein is CATSRTGLLGRDEQFF.

The J gene is TRBJ1-3, the V gene TRBV19; D uncertain. V lost 5 bases and J 0 bases, leaving 14 bases between the germline ends. In germline, CDR1 is LNHDA, CDR2 SQIVND (reference sequence). The CDR3 extends over 16 amino acids. CDR3 region: CASSFEGALSGNTIYF. The CDR3 coding sequence is TGTGCCAGTAGTTTCGAGGGCGCGCTCTCTGGAAACACCATATATTTT.

The J gene is TRBJ2-7, the V gene TRBV6-5, with D hard to call. The CDR3 is 14 amino acids. Germline V lookup: CDR1 MNHEY, CDR2 SVGAGI. Trimming stripped 0 bases from V and 0 bases from J, with 6 bases between. CDR3 DNA sequence: TGTGCCAGCAGTTACTCGCTTAGCTCCTACGAGCAGTACTTC. It codes for CASSYSLSSYEQYF.

V usage is TRBV28 and J usage is TRBJ1-2; D might be TRBD1 (5 bases). Per germline, CDR1 MDHEN and CDR2 SYDVKM. Trimming cost V 6 bases and J 3 bases, with 14 bases left between them. This CDR3 is 14 amino acids long. CDR3 amino acids: CASRRRAQDYGYTF. Here the CDR3 DNA reads TGTGCCAGCAGGCGCCGGGCACAGGACTATGGCTACACCTTC.

This chain links TRBV10-3 with TRBJ2-5, with 10 bases that match TRBD1. Germline CDR1 ENHRY, CDR2 SYGVKD. V shed 7 bases and J 3 bases; nucleotides not matched to a gene: 2. The CDR3 covers 13 residues. The CDR3 region is CAITGTGEETQYF. The CDR3 DNA sequence: TGTGCCATCACCGGGACAGGGGAAGAGACCCAGTACTTC.

The chain links TRBV4-1 to TRBJ1-3; D unresolved. Deletions cut 4 bases from V and 0 bases from J, with 10 bases between. The CDR3 extends over 15 amino acids. Germline V gene data show CDR1 as MGHRA and CDR2 as YSYEKL. The CDR3 nucleotides read TGCGCCAGCAGCCGGGATCGATTCTCTGGAAACACCATATATTTT. Its translation: CASSRDRFSGNTIYF.

The CDR3 sequence: CASSPGPDTGELFF. In DNA form, the CDR3 reads TGTGCCAGCTCCCCCGGGCCAGACACCGGGGAGCTGTTTTTT. The genes are TRBV18 and TRBJ2-2; no clear D. Germline assignment: CDR1 KGHSH and CDR2 LQKENI. The CDR3 sequence is 14 residues long. Trimming cost V 6 bases and J 3 bases, with 11 bases left between them.

This chain connects TRBV7-8 to TRBJ1-2; perhaps TRBD1 as D (5 bases). Germline V gene data show CDR1 as SGHVS and CDR2 as FQNEAQ. The CDR3 has 17 residues. V was cut by 4 bases and J by 3 bases, with 21 bases left in between. The CDR3 reads CASSSEPGTSNHYGYTF. CDR3 nucleotide sequence: TGTGCCAGCAGCTCGGAACCCGGGACCTCTAACCACTATGGCTACACCTTC.

This clone was counted only a few times. V usage is TRBV9 and J usage is TRBJ2-3; possibly TRBD2 for D (7 bases). CDR3 length: 16 residues. The V end lost 0 bases, the J end lost 1 base, and 12 bases lay between the germline ends. Germline CDR1 SGDLS, CDR2 YYNGEE. This chain's CDR3 is CASSVVGGLGTDTQYF. The CDR3 DNA reads TGTGCCAGCAGCGTAGTCGGGGGGCTAGGCACAGATACGCAGTATTTT.

The chain carries TRBV19 and TRBJ2-7; D is perhaps TRBD1 (5 bases). The CDR3 has 15 residues. Germline V lookup: CDR1 LNHDA, CDR2 SQIVND (reference sequence). V lost 1 base, J lost 0 bases, and 10 bases lay in between. The CDR3 coding sequence is TGTGCCAGTAGTATAGCTGACAGTCCCTCCTACGAGCAGTACTTC. It is translated as CASSIADSPSYEQYF. Combining the CDR3 with reference TRBV19 and TRBJ2-7 gives the whole variable domain DGGITQSPKYLFRKEGQNVTLSCEQNLNHDAMYWYRQDPGQGLRLIYYSQIVNDFQKGDIAEGYSVSREKKESFPLTVTSAQKNPTAFYLCASSIADSPSYEQYFGPGTRLTVT.

The J gene is TRBJ1-2, the V gene TRBV4-3; D call uncertain. Germline V gives CDR1 LGHNA, CDR2 YSLEER. Trimming removed 0 bases at V and 0 bases at J, with 11 bases between. The CDR3 is 16 residues long. CDR3: CASSQDRTVANYGYTF. CDR3 coding DNA: TGCGCCAGCAGCCAAGATAGGACGGTAGCTAACTATGGCTACACCTTC.

This rearrangement joins TRBV19 to TRBJ2-7, with D possibly called TRBD1 or TRBD2 (6 bases each). Trimming stripped 11 bases from V and 1 base from J, with 33 bases between. The CDR3 extends over 19 amino acids. Germline CDR1 and CDR2: LNHDA and SQIVND (reference sequence). In nucleotides, the CDR3 is TGTGCCTCGAGAGGGGCCTGGGGGGCTGGCGGGTCGGAGTCCTACGAGCAGTACTTC. Residues: CASRGAWGAGGSESYEQYF.

The rearrangement links TRBV7-6 to TRBJ2-7; 12 bases fit TRBD2. Looked up from germline, CDR1 is SGHVS and CDR2 is FNYEAQ. CDR3 length: 14 residues. Trimming cost V 2 bases and J 7 bases; bases outside gene matches: 3. CDR3 region: CASSLTSGRREQYF. The CDR3 nucleotides are TGTGCCAGCAGCTTAACTAGCGGGAGGAGGGAGCAGTACTTC.